Following are 10 T cell receptor beta chains from one sample sequenced in a study of T cell changes during pregnancy in multiple sclerosis. Method: immunoSEQ multiplex PCR; TCRdb's copy keeps in-frame clones and lacks some. The data contain approximately 50,000 clones, about nine tenths of them singletons. The sequencing here drew on CD8+ T cells from peripheral blood mononuclear cells, taken after pregnancy. These receptors all come from a female donor with multiple sclerosis, enrolled in a pregnancy study.

V usage is TRBV25-1 and J usage is TRBJ1-1; D may be TRBD1 (5 bases). Per germline, CDR1 MGHDK and CDR2 SYGVNS. Trimming took off 3 bases at V and 7 bases at J, with 15 bases between the two ends. The CDR3 length is 14 residues. The CDR3 sequence is CASSDPGASSEAFF. The CDR3 nucleotides read TGTGCCAGCAGTGACCCTGGGGCCTCTAGTGAAGCTTTCTTT.

The chain couples TRBV7-6 to TRBJ2-5; possible D gene TRBD1, 6 bases. Germline CDR1 reads SGHVS; CDR2 reads FNYEAQ. The CDR3 has 15 amino acids. V shed 5 bases and J shed 0 bases, with 13 bases lying between them. The CDR3 DNA is TGTGCCAGCAGCGGGCGGACAGCTAACCAAGAGACCCAGTACTTC. Amino acid sequence: CASSGRTANQETQYF. Complete variable domain (other parts from reference TRBV7-6 and TRBJ2-5): GAGVSQSPRYKVTKRGQDVALRCDPISGHVSLYWYRQALGQGPEFLTYFNYEAQQDKSGLPNDRFSAERPEGSISTLTIQRTEQRDSAMYRCASSGRTANQETQYFGPGTRLLVL.

The rearrangement uses TRBV27 and TRBJ1-2; D gene ambiguous. CDR1 is MNHEY, CDR2 SMNVEV, per germline (reference sequence). V lost 5 bases to trimming and J lost 12 bases, with 19 bases between them. The CDR3 runs to 13 residues. The CDR3: CASSPLGGQVDTF. As DNA, the CDR3 is TGTGCCAGCAGTCCCCTCGGAGGCCAGGTTGACACCTTC.

The rearrangement joins TRBV4-1 to TRBJ2-7; no definite D call. The CDR3 sequence is 11 residues long. Germline V gene data show CDR1 as MGHRA and CDR2 as YSYEKL. V was pared by 0 bases and J by 6 bases, with 3 bases between. CDR3 in DNA: TGCGCCAGCAGCCAAGACGGCGAGCAGTACTTC. Amino acids: CASSQDGEQYF.

The J gene is TRBJ2-7, the V gene TRBV29-1; D unclear. Trimming shortened V by 1 base and J by 5 bases, and 3 bases separated the two germline ends. The CDR3 spans 10 residues. The V gene's germline CDR1 is SQVTM and CDR2 ANQGSEA. The CDR3 loop reads CSVEANEQYF. The CDR3 nucleotides read TGCAGCGTTGAAGCCAACGAGCAGTACTTC.

The chain is built from TRBV11-2 and TRBJ2-7, with D perhaps matching TRBD1 (5 bases). The V gene lost 3 bases and the J gene lost 2 bases, with 8 bases spanning the gap. CDR3 length equals 13 residues. Looked up from germline, CDR1 is SGHAT and CDR2 is FQNNGV. The CDR3 protein is CASSLGRTYEQYF. The CDR3, as DNA: TGTGCCAGCAGCTTGGGGCGGACCTACGAGCAGTACTTC.

The chain couples TRBV27 to TRBJ2-7; 7 bases agree with TRBD1. V dropped 6 bases and J dropped 7; count of bases not matched to a gene: 12. Germline values: CDR1 MNHEY, CDR2 SMNVEV (reference sequence). CDR3 length equals 14 residues. CDR3 nucleotide sequence: TGTGCCAGCAGGGAACAGGGGATGGTCGGGGAGCAGTACTTC. Translated, it gives CASREQGMVGEQYF.

The gene calls are TRBV5-6 and TRBJ2-1; maybe TRBD2 (7 bases). The CDR3 has 15 residues. V was pared by 2 bases and J by 1 base, with 10 bases between. Germline CDR1 is SGHDT and CDR2 is YYEEEE. The CDR3 nucleotides are TGTGCCAGCAGCTTAGGGGGGGCGTCCTACAATGAGCAGTTCTTC. This sequence encodes CASSLGGASYNEQFF.

This clone was recorded only once. The chain joins TRBV19 to TRBJ1-6, with D unclear. CDR1 is LNHDA and CDR2 is SQIVND in the germline V gene (reference sequence). The V end was cut by 2 bases, the J end by 4 bases, with 6 bases between. This CDR3 contains 14 residues. The CDR3 spells CASSIRDYNSPLHF. The CDR3 coding sequence is TGTGCCAGTAGTATACGGGATTATAATTCACCCCTCCACTTT. Complete variable domain (other parts from reference TRBV19 and TRBJ1-6): DGGITQSPKYLFRKEGQNVTLSCEQNLNHDAMYWYRQDPGQGLRLIYYSQIVNDFQKGDIAEGYSVSREKKESFPLTVTSAQKNPTAFYLCASSIRDYNSPLHFGNGTRLTVT.

This chain links TRBV5-1 with TRBJ1-3, with D perhaps TRBD1 (6 bases). The CDR3 is 15 residues long. The V gene's germline CDR1 is SGHRS and CDR2 YFSETQ. The ends were cut back, 4 bases at V and 0 bases at J, with 11 bases in the middle. The CDR3 reads CASSPTGNSGNTIYF. CDR3 in DNA: TGCGCCAGCAGCCCCACAGGGAACTCTGGAAACACCATATATTTT.